Below are 9 T cell receptor beta chains sequenced from a single sample in a study of T-cell reconstitution after alpha-beta-depleted transplantation in children. Using unique molecular identifiers, the investigators prepared the TCRbeta library. TCRdb reanalysed the PCR reads using MiXCR and keeps one entry per CDR3 protein. Of 200,000 to 250,000 distinct CDR3 sequences listed, 24% are singletons. This material consisted of PBMCs, mostly from graft donor cells, taken 360 days after TCRalphabeta/CD19-depleted stem cell transplant. Every receptor here comes from a female patient aged 2 to 10 who had a stem cell transplant for congenital amegakaryocytic thrombocytopenia, so the T cells may come from the graft donor.

V and J are TRBV12-3 or TRBV12-4 and TRBJ2-1, with D possibly matching TRBD1 (6 bases). V dropped 5 bases and J dropped 9 bases, with 11 bases sitting between them. The CDR3 totals 12 residues. The chain's CDR3 is CASSHRVPEQFF. CDR3 nucleotide sequence: TGTGCCAGCAGTCACAGGGTACCTGAGCAGTTCTTC.

The V gene is TRBV21-1, the J gene TRBJ2-1. TRBV21-1 constitutes a pseudogene. This CDR3 contains 16 residues. The CDR3 DNA sequence: TGTGCCAGCAGCAAAGGCGCAGAGAGCTCCTACAATGAGCAGTTCTTC. It translates to CASSKGAESSYNEQFF.

This chain connects TRBV20-1 to TRBJ2-7; TRBD2 might be the D (5 bases). Germline CDR1 reads DFQATT; CDR2 reads SNEGSKA (reference sequence). The CDR3 contains 12 residues. CDR3 DNA sequence: TGCAGGTGCGGACTGACCGTCTACGAGCAGTACTTC. Translation: CRCGLTVYEQYF.

This clonotype was counted a few times. The rearrangement joins TRBV20-1 to TRBJ2-7; 8 nucleotides match TRBD2. This CDR3 region has 16 residues. The germline V gene has CDR1 DFQATT and CDR2 SNEGSKA (reference sequence). The V and J ends lost 3 bases and 0 bases, in that order; junction bases with no gene match: 10. Here the CDR3 reads CSARPGRGASSYEQYF. The CDR3 nucleotides read TGCAGTGCTAGGCCCGGGAGGGGGGCGAGCTCCTACGAGCAGTACTTC.

The chain joins TRBV7-2 to TRBJ2-1; unclear D gene. The CDR3 covers 17 residues. Germline V gene sequence: CDR1 SGHTA, CDR2 FQGNSA. Trimming shortened V by 5 bases and J by 4 bases, and 21 bases separated the two germline ends. The CDR3 sequence: CASSPPFSVRAYNEQFF. The CDR3 coding sequence is TGTGCCAGCAGCCCCCCTTTTTCGGTTCGAGCTTACAATGAGCAGTTCTTC.

This chain connects TRBV7-8 to TRBJ1-1; tentatively, D is TRBD1 (5 bases). This CDR3 has 17 residues. Germline V gene sequence: CDR1 SGHVS, CDR2 FQNEAQ. V was shortened by 1 base and J by 3 bases, with 18 bases between the two germline ends. This CDR3 reads CASSLEIQGLRDTEAFF. CDR3 in DNA: TGTGCCAGCAGCTTAGAAATCCAGGGTTTGAGGGACACTGAAGCTTTCTTT.

V and J are TRBV6-2 or TRBV6-3 and TRBJ2-6; 7 positions agree with TRBD1. This CDR3 region has 15 residues. After removal of 7 bases from V and 0 bases from J, the junction contained 3 bases not matched to a gene. Germline V gene lookup returns CDR1 MNHEY and CDR2 SVGEGT. The CDR3 DNA sequence: TGTGCCAGCACGGCAGGGGGCTCTGGGGCCAACGTCCTGACTTTC. This encodes CASTAGGSGANVLTF.

The table lists this clonotype with a few counts. The J gene is TRBJ2-1, the V gene TRBV5-5; unclear D gene. CDR3 size: 14 residues. The V gene lost 0 bases and the J gene lost 3 bases, with 7 bases spanning the gap. Germline-derived CDR1 and CDR2 are SGHKS and YYEKEE (reference sequence). CDR3 nucleotides: TGTGCCAGCAGCTTGGACACCGGCTACAATGAGCAGTTCTTC. It translates to CASSLDTGYNEQFF. The full variable domain, its missing parts supplied by reference TRBV5-5 and TRBJ2-1, is DAGVTQSPTHLIKTRGQQVTLRCSPISGHKSVSWYQQVLGQGPQFIFQYYEKEERGRGNFPDRFSARQFPNYSSELNVNALLLGDSALYLCASSLDTGYNEQFFGPGTRLTVL.

This clonotype was picked up a small number of times. The CDR3 reads CASSSGKRANVLTF. As DNA, the CDR3 is TGTGCCAGTAGTTCGGGGAAAAGGGCCAACGTCCTGACTTTC. The chain uses TRBV19 and TRBJ2-6; a possible D gene is TRBD2 (5 bases). This CDR3 comprises 14 residues. Per germline, CDR1 LNHDA and CDR2 SQIVND (reference sequence). V was shortened by 5 bases and J by 5 bases, with 10 bases between the two germline ends.